Listed below are T cell receptor beta chains from one sample, sequenced in a study of post-analysis software for immune sequencing data. TCRdb independently ran MiXCR on the PCR reads; one entry per CDR3 protein. This table holds around 700,000 distinct CDR3 sequences, approximately 60% found once. Sequenced material: blood. These receptors all come from a girl aged 2-10 years with multiple sclerosis. Each CDR3 is given with its conserved first and last residue. Each record gives: CDR3 DNA, CDR3 protein, J gene, V gene, clone size, D gene. D genes are given only for firm matches. Clone size, where shown, is once, few, many, or a class for clones that have expanded.

CDR3 DNA: TGCGCCAGCAGCTTGGCAGCCCGGGCTAATGAAAAACTGTTTTTT
CDR3 protein: CASSLAARANEKLFF
J gene: TRBJ1-4
V gene: TRBV5-1
clone size: few
D gene: -

CDR3 DNA: TGCAGCGTGCGGCTTAGCGCCGCGGAGGTAGATACGCAGTATTTT
CDR3 protein: CSVRLSAAEVDTQYF
J gene: TRBJ2-3
V gene: TRBV29-1
clone size: -
D gene: -

CDR3 DNA: TGTGCCAGCAGCCAAGAATTCAAACGGACTAGCGGGAGTGGGTCCTACAATGAGCAGTTCTTC
CDR3 protein: CASSQEFKRTSGSGSYNEQFF
J gene: TRBJ2-1
V gene: TRBV3-1
clone size: -
D gene: TRBD2

CDR3 DNA: TGTGCCAGCAGTTTCCGGGACTCAAATTACAATGAGCAGTTCTTC
CDR3 protein: CASSFRDSNYNEQFF
J gene: TRBJ2-1
V gene: TRBV12-3/TRBV12-4
clone size: few
D gene: -

CDR3 DNA: TGCAGCGTTGGACAGACTAACTGTGGCTACACCTTC
CDR3 protein: CSVGQTNCGYTF
J gene: TRBJ1-2
V gene: TRBV29-1
clone size: -
D gene: -

CDR3 DNA: TGTGCCTGGAGTTTCTACGACAGGCAGGCGACTGAAGCTTTCTTT
CDR3 protein: CAWSFYDRQATEAFF
J gene: TRBJ1-1
V gene: TRBV30
clone size: -
D gene: -

CDR3 DNA: TGCGCCAGCAGCTTGGAGGACCGGTATGAAGCTTTCTTT
CDR3 protein: CASSLEDRYEAFF
J gene: TRBJ1-1
V gene: TRBV5-1
clone size: -
D gene: -

CDR3 DNA: TGTGCCAGCTCAGAGACTAGCGGGGCATACAATGAGCAGTTCTTC
CDR3 protein: CASSETSGAYNEQFF
J gene: TRBJ2-1
V gene: TRBV18
clone size: -
D gene: TRBD2

CDR3 DNA: TGTGCCAGCAGAGTGACAGGCCTCAGCACAGATATGCAGTATTTT
CDR3 protein: CASRVTGLSTDMQYF
J gene: TRBJ2-3
V gene: TRBV12-3/TRBV12-4
clone size: -
D gene: -

CDR3 DNA: TGTGCCAGCAGCGCCCGGGACAGGGTTGGAACTGAAGCTTTCTTT
CDR3 protein: CASSARDRVGTEAFF
J gene: TRBJ1-1
V gene: TRBV9
clone size: -
D gene: TRBD1

CDR3 DNA: TGCGCCAGCAGCCAAGTGGAGGGGGAGGGCTACGAGCAGTACTTC
CDR3 protein: CASSQVEGEGYEQYF
J gene: TRBJ2-7
V gene: TRBV4-1
clone size: -
D gene: -

CDR3 DNA: TGTGCCAGCAGTGAAGAGGTCAGCTCCTACGAGCAGTACTTC
CDR3 protein: CASSEEVSSYEQYF
J gene: TRBJ2-7
V gene: TRBV25-1
clone size: few
D gene: -

CDR3 DNA: TGCAGTGCTTTGCCTGGACTGTCCACAGATACGCAGTATTTT
CDR3 protein: CSALPGLSTDTQYF
J gene: TRBJ2-3
V gene: TRBV20-1
clone size: -
D gene: -

CDR3 DNA: TGTGCCATCAGTGAGTCTAGCAGGGTAGGATCACCCCTCCACTTT
CDR3 protein: CAISESSRVGSPLHF
J gene: TRBJ1-6
V gene: TRBV10-3
clone size: -
D gene: -

CDR3 DNA: TGTGCCAGCAGTTTTTCCCCCACTCCTAGAGCTAACTATGGCTACACCTTC
CDR3 protein: CASSFSPTPRANYGYTF
J gene: TRBJ1-2
V gene: TRBV12-3/TRBV12-4
clone size: -
D gene: -

CDR3 DNA: TGCAGTGCTAGAACCGGAACTACCCGCGGAGATACGCAGTATTTT
CDR3 protein: CSARTGTTRGDTQYF
J gene: TRBJ2-3
V gene: TRBV20-1
clone size: -
D gene: -

CDR3 DNA: TGTGCCATCAGGGGGACGGGGCTAGCGGAAGTACAGTTCTTC
CDR3 protein: CAIRGTGLAEVQFF
J gene: TRBJ2-1
V gene: TRBV10-3
clone size: -
D gene: TRBD2